The subject of this entry is one T cell receptor (beta chain). These data come from a study of CD8+ T cells in alopecia areata. Study-wide context: The SALT score measured affected scalp surface percentage in treated patients.

Extracted RNA was reverse transcribed, and the resulting cDNA served as sequencing template. Produced via immunoSEQ multiplex PCR; TCRdb's table is partial and in-frame only. This table has more than 150,000 clones, around 58% appearing once. The treatment denotes: oral pan-JAK inhibitor, 5-10 mg twice daily. The CDR3 is 17 amino acids. The V segment lost 1 base and the J segment 4 bases; nucleotides outside the gene matches: 11. Germline assignment: CDR1 SGHVS and CDR2 FQNEAQ. The chain recombines TRBV7-8 with TRBJ2-3, with 7 bases aligning to TRBD2. This TCR was recovered from a human donor with alopecia areata. The starting material was CD8+ T cells sorted from blood, obtained at week 24, from a patient treated with tofacitinib. For the CDR3, the DNA is TGTGCCAGCAGCTTAGGACTGGTCAGCGGGGAGGCAGATACGCAGTATTTT. Protein product: CASSLGLVSGEADTQYF.